This paragraph covers one TCR beta chain sequence. Its antigen remains unknown. Profiling relied on immunoSEQ multiplex PCR, and the TCRdb table lists in-frame clones only, not all of them. The sample yields 300,000 to 450,000 clones, approximately 90% seen once. The CDR3 loop spans 14 amino acids. V lost 6 bases and J lost 5; bases outside the gene matches: 4. Germline loops: CDR1 MNHEY, CDR2 SMNVEV (reference sequence). The data stem from a study of cytomegalovirus exposure and HLA in healthy donors. Background on the study: In a later analysis, the approximately 120 validation repertoires were reported to have used the same platform as the approximately 620 first-cohort repertoires. The study, taken as a whole, reports: The study put some 150 TCR beta chains on its list as cytomegalovirus-associated.

This chain connects TRBV27 to TRBJ1-4; 9 positions match TRBD1. The material sequenced was PBMCs. The origin of this receptor is a woman aged 18-29 years in good health and CMV-seronegative. CDR3 loop: CASRVTGGNEKLFF. CDR3 DNA: TGTGCCAGCAGGGTGACAGGGGGGAATGAAAAACTGTTTTTT. The full variable domain, rest sourced from reference TRBV27 and TRBJ1-4, is EAQVTQNPRYLITVTGKKLTVTCSQNMNHEYMSWYRQDPGLGLRQIYYSMNVEVTDKGDVPEGYKVSRKEKRNFPLILESPSPNQTSLYFCASRVTGGNEKLFFGSGTQLSVL.